These 22 T cell receptor beta chains were sequenced from one sample in a study of shared clonotypes between healthy human individuals. Naive CD8 populations comprised CD45RO-negative cells positively selected for CCR7, excluding terminally differentiated effector memory CD45RA+ cells. Profiling relied on immunoSEQ multiplex PCR, and the TCRdb table lists in-frame clones only, not all of them. The sample yields about 1,900,000 clones, approximately 94% seen once. The sequenced sample was naive CD8+ T cells sorted from blood. These receptors came from a young man in good health.

This clone was counted a single time. The chain employs TRBV10-3 and TRBJ2-1; D unresolved. CDR3 length: 12 residues. Germline CDR1 ENHRY, CDR2 SYGVKD. Trimming took off 4 bases at V and 6 bases at J, with 7 bases between the two ends. The CDR3 reads CAISVGGNEQFF. For the CDR3, the DNA is TGTGCCATCAGTGTCGGCGGCAATGAGCAGTTCTTC.

This clone was seen once. This rearrangement joins TRBV13 to TRBJ1-1; D is unclear. Germline V lookup: CDR1 PRHDT, CDR2 FYEKMQ (reference sequence). The ends were cut back, 5 bases at V and 3 bases at J, with 4 bases in the middle. The CDR3 consists of 11 residues. Here the CDR3 reads CASSGDTEAFF. The CDR3 bases are TGTGCCAGCAGCGGAGACACTGAAGCTTTCTTT. The variable domain in full, with the rest retrieved from reference TRBV13 and TRBJ1-1, is AAGVIQSPRHLIKEKRETATLKCYPIPRHDTVYWYQQGPGQDPQFLISFYEKMQSDKGSIPDRFSAQQFSDYHSELNMSSLELGDSALYFCASSGDTEAFFGQGTRLTVV.

The V and J genes are TRBV7-9 and TRBJ2-5, with 11 bases lining up with TRBD1. The V gene's germline CDR1 is SEHNR and CDR2 FQNEAQ (reference sequence). After removal of 0 bases from V and 3 bases from J, the junction contained 6 bases not matched to a gene. The CDR3 is made up of 17 amino acids. In nucleotides, the CDR3 is TGTGCCAGCAGCTTAGCTGGACAGGGGGCCTCCGAAGAGACCCAGTACTTC. It encodes CASSLAGQGASEETQYF.

This clone was seen just once. The chain uses TRBV28 and TRBJ2-5; D uncertain. This CDR3 contains 14 residues. V was cut by 5 bases and J by 5 bases, with 15 bases left in between. CDR1 and CDR2 from the germline V gene are MDHEN and SYDVKM. CDR3 amino acids: CASSLLDSGETQYF. The CDR3 DNA sequence: TGTGCCAGCAGTCTATTAGACTCTGGGGAGACCCAGTACTTC.

CDR3 nucleotides: TGTGCCAGCAGCTTAGTGTCGGCCAATGAGCAGTTCTTC. It specifies CASSLVSANEQFF. This chain uses TRBV13 with TRBJ2-1, with unresolved D. V shed 1 base and J shed 6 bases, with 7 bases lying between them. Germline V gene data show CDR1 as PRHDT and CDR2 as FYEKMQ (reference sequence). The CDR3 consists of 13 residues.

As for this clone: Other DNA sequences in this sample translate to the same CDR3. The V gene is TRBV9, the J gene TRBJ2-3; TRBD2 matches 13 bases. There are 17 residues in the CDR3. V shed 3 bases, J shed 0 bases, and the junction held 4 bases outside the gene matches. The germline V gene encodes CDR1 SGDLS and CDR2 YYNGEE. CDR3 DNA sequence: TGTGCCAGCAGCGGACTAGCGGGGGGAACGAGCACAGATACGCAGTATTTT. Amino acids: CASSGLAGGTSTDTQYF.

The CDR3 nucleotides read TGTGCCATCGAAGACAGAGCTACCTACGAGCAGTACTTC. This codes for CAIEDRATYEQYF. This rearrangement joins TRBV28 to TRBJ2-7; D might be TRBD1 (5 bases). Germline V gene sequence: CDR1 MDHEN, CDR2 SYDVKM. Trimming removed 10 bases from V and 2 bases from J, with 15 bases in between. The CDR3 runs to 13 residues.

The gene calls are TRBV4-2 and TRBJ2-7, with 7 nucleotides matching TRBD2. CDR1 is LGHNA, CDR2 YNFKEQ, per germline. This CDR3 is built from 17 residues. Unmatched junction bases numbered 14, after V lost 3 bases and J lost 3 bases. The CDR3 nucleotides read TGTGCCAGCAGCCACGCAAATGGGCGGGAGTACCGCTACGAGCAGTACTTC. Translating it yields CASSHANGREYRYEQYF.

This clone was recorded only once. V gene TRBV2 combines with J gene TRBJ2-7; tentatively, D is TRBD2 (6 bases). This CDR3 region has 15 residues. V was cut by 1 base and J by 0 bases, with 10 bases left in between. In germline, CDR1 is SNHLY, CDR2 FYNNEI. The CDR3 reads CASSEEEGSSYEQYF. The DNA of the CDR3 is TGTGCCAGCAGTGAAGAGGAGGGCAGCTCCTACGAGCAGTACTTC.

The chain has TRBV7-9 and TRBJ1-2, with a possible D match to TRBD1 (5 bases). Germline V CDR1 and CDR2: SEHNR, FQNEAQ (reference sequence). V shed 0 bases and J shed 0 bases, with 14 bases lying between them. The CDR3 runs to 17 residues. Written as DNA, the CDR3 is TGTGCCAGCAGCTTAGCGCACGGCGGGGCCTCTAACTATGGCTACACCTTC. It is translated as CASSLAHGGASNYGYTF. The full variable domain, in which reference TRBV7-9 and TRBJ1-2 provide the parts outside the CDR3, is DTGVSQNPRHKITKRGQNVTFRCDPISEHNRLYWYRQTLGQGPEFLTYFQNEAQLEKSRLLSDRFSAERPKGSFSTLEIQRTEQGDSAMYLCASSLAHGGASNYGYTFGSGTRLTVV.

As to this clone: A much larger clone lies a single base off, so this may be a read error. The DNA for the CDR3 is TGTGCCAGCACCTTAACCGGGGAGCTGTTTTTT. Residues: CASTLTGELFF. The chain recombines TRBV2 with TRBJ2-2; no reliable D call. Germline CDR1 and CDR2: SNHLY and FYNNEI. V lost 7 bases to trimming and J lost 5 bases, with 5 bases between them. This CDR3 region has 11 residues.

V is TRBV4-1 and J is TRBJ1-3; D is undetermined. The CDR3 covers 18 residues. CDR1 MGHRA and CDR2 YSYEKL come from the germline V gene. Trimming pared 0 bases from V and 0 bases from J, leaving 15 bases between. The CDR3 here is CASSQEEESFLSGNTIYF. CDR3 DNA: TGCGCCAGCAGCCAAGAAGAAGAGTCTTTCCTCTCTGGAAACACCATATATTTT.

This chain uses TRBV30 with TRBJ1-4; no firm D call. CDR3 length: 14 amino acids. Germline V gene sequence: CDR1 GTSNPN, CDR2 SVGIG (reference sequence). The V end lost 2 bases, the J end lost 0 bases, and 7 bases lay between the germline ends. CDR3 in amino acids: CAWSHAATNEKLFF. CDR3 sequence (DNA): TGTGCCTGGAGTCACGCGGCAACTAATGAAAAACTGTTTTTT.

The rearrangement uses TRBV6-6 and TRBJ2-7; 9 bases are shared with TRBD1. Per germline, CDR1 MNHNY and CDR2 SVGAGI (reference sequence). J gave up 6 bases and V 1 base, and 4 bases lay outside the gene matches. CDR3 length: 14 amino acids. CDR3 in amino acids: CASSYYGQGSEQYF. The CDR3 nucleotides read TGTGCCAGCAGTTACTATGGACAGGGGTCCGAGCAGTACTTC.

The V call is TRBV2, the J call TRBJ2-2; either TRBD1 or TRBD2 may supply D (5 bases each). CDR1 SNHLY and CDR2 FYNNEI come from the germline V gene. The ends were cut back, 2 bases at V and 4 bases at J, with 17 bases in the middle. This CDR3 region has 17 residues. The CDR3 region has the DNA TGTGCCAGCAGTGAATCCGGGGCCGGGGCAATCACCGGGGAGCTGTTTTTT. This encodes CASSESGAGAITGELFF.

The chain has TRBV5-1 and TRBJ2-7; 8 positions agree with TRBD2. This CDR3 contains 15 residues. Germline trimming cut 0 bases from V and 3 bases from J; bases unmatched to any gene: 5. CDR1 is SGHRS, CDR2 YFSETQ, per germline. CDR3 coding DNA: TGCGCCAGCAGCTTGGCCGGGAGGGCGAGCTACGAGCAGTACTTC. Translating gives CASSLAGRASYEQYF.

Only a few counts were recorded for this clone. Within the sample, other DNA sequences also encode this same CDR3. J is TRBJ2-7 and V is TRBV6-5; D is perhaps TRBD1 or TRBD2 (5 bases each). Germline V gene data show CDR1 as MNHEY and CDR2 as SVGAGI. The CDR3 is made up of 11 amino acids. V lost 2 bases and J lost 6, with 5 bases in between. As DNA, the CDR3 is TGTGCCAGCAGTTACGGGGGCGAGCAGTACTTC. It yields the protein CASSYGGEQYF.

On this clone itself: Just one base apart from a much larger clone, this may be a read error. The sample contains more than one DNA sequence encoding this CDR3. The chain recombines TRBV7-9 with TRBJ2-3; D not resolved. The V gene's germline CDR1 is SEHNR and CDR2 FQNEAQ (reference sequence). Trimming took 3 bases from V and 3 from J, leaving 1 base between them. The CDR3 length is 11 residues. CDR3 coding DNA: TGTGCCAGCAGCTTTACAGATACGCAGTATTTT. It specifies CASSFTDTQYF.

The V and J genes are TRBV6-1 and TRBJ2-7; the match to TRBD2 covers 13 bases. The CDR3 totals 16 residues. Germline values: CDR1 MNHNS, CDR2 SASEGT. The V gene end was trimmed by 2 bases and the J gene end by 2 bases; junction bases not matched to a gene: 3. The DNA of the CDR3 is TGTGCCAGCAGTGAACCACTAGCGGGAGGGACCTACGAGCAGTACTTC. Residues: CASSEPLAGGTYEQYF.

The CDR3 protein is CASSLDGGAYEQYF. The CDR3 DNA sequence: TGCGCCAGCAGCTTGGACGGGGGGGCCTACGAGCAGTACTTC. V is TRBV5-1 and J is TRBJ2-7; 8 nucleotides line up with TRBD2. V was pared by 0 bases and J by 2 bases, with 1 base of the junction left unmatched. CDR3 length: 14 residues. The germline CDR1 and CDR2 sequences are SGHRS and YFSETQ.

Points on this clone: Other DNA sequences from this sample encode an identical CDR3 as well. The V call is TRBV7-2, the J call TRBJ2-7; 9 nucleotides align to TRBD1. After removal of 3 bases from V and 3 bases from J, the junction contained 0 bases not matched to a gene. The CDR3 extends over 13 amino acids. Germline lookup yields CDR1 SGHTA and CDR2 FQGNSA. In DNA, the CDR3 is TGTGCCAGCAGCTTGACAGGGGGCTACGAGCAGTACTTC. It yields the protein CASSLTGGYEQYF.

In the case of this clone: Other DNA sequences in this sample translate to the same CDR3. This chain joins TRBV7-6 and TRBJ1-3, with D unresolved. The CDR3 loop spans 14 amino acids. Germline V gene lookup returns CDR1 SGHVS and CDR2 FNYEAQ. The V and J ends lost 0 bases and 1 base respectively, with 4 bases between them. CDR3 DNA: TGTGCCAGCAGCTTAGCGGGTTCTGGAAACACCATATATTTT. Its translation is CASSLAGSGNTIYF.